This TCR beta chain appears in the sequencing data of a study of tumor and adjacent non-tumor tissue in lung cancer. The library came from three nested PCR rounds adapted from ARM-PCR protocols. Via MiXCR, TCRdb re-called the multiplex PCR reads, giving one row per CDR3 protein. The sample records approximately 100,000 distinct CDR3 sequences, 60% to 65% being singletons. No cell sorting was done before RNA was extracted from the tissue. This non-tumor lung sample came from over 3 cm beyond the tumor edge. This CDR3 comprises 15 residues. Germline V CDR1 and CDR2: SGDLS, YYNGEE. Trimming took off 0 bases at V and 3 bases at J, with 12 bases between the two ends. This clonotype has a handful of counts.

What was sequenced was distant non-tumor lung tissue. This rearrangement joins TRBV9 to TRBJ1-1; the D gene is possibly TRBD1 (6 bases). This TCR came from a man aged 60 to 69 with non-small cell lung cancer. The CDR3 is CASSVEAGEYTEAFF. The CDR3 DNA is TGTGCCAGCAGCGTAGAAGCAGGGGAGTACACTGAAGCTTTCTTT.